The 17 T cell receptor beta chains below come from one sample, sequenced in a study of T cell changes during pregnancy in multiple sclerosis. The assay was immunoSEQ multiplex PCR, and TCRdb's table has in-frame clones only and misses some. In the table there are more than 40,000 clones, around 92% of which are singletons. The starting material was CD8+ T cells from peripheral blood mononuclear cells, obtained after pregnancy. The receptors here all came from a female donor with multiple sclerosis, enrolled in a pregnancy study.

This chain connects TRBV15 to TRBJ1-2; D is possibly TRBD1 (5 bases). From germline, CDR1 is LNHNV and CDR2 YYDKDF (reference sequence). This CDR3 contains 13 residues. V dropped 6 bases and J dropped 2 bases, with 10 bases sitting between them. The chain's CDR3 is CATRGRGNYGYTF. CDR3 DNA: TGTGCCACCAGGGGGCGGGGGAACTATGGCTACACCTTC. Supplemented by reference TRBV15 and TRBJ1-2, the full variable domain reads DAMVIQNPRYQVTQFGKPVTLSCSQTLNHNVMYWYQQKSSQAPKLLFHYYDKDFNNEADTPDNFQSRRPNTSFCFLDIRSPGLGDTAMYLCATRGRGNYGYTFGSGTRLTVV.

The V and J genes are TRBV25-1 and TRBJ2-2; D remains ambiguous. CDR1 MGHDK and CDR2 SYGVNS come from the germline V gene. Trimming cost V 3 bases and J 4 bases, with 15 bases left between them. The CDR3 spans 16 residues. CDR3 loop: CASSEIQGSGTGELFF. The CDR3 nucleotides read TGTGCCAGCAGTGAGATACAAGGATCGGGCACCGGGGAGCTGTTTTTT.

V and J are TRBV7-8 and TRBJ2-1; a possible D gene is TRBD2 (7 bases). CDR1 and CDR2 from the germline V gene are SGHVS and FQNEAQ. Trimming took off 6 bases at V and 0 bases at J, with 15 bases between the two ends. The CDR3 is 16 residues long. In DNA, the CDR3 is TGTGCCAGCAGGGAGACGGGGGGCCTCTCCTACAATGAGCAGTTCTTC. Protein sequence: CASRETGGLSYNEQFF.

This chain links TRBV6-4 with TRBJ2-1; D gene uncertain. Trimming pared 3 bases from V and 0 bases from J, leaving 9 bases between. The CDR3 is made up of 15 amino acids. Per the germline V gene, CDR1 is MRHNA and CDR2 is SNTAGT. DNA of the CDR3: TGTGCCAGCAGTGATGCTGAGAACTCCTACAATGAGCAGTTCTTC. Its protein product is CASSDAENSYNEQFF.

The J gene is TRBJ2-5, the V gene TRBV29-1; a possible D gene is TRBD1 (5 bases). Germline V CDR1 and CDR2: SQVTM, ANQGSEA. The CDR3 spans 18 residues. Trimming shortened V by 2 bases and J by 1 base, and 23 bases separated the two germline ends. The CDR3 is CSVEIPVALDRFQETQYF. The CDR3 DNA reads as TGCAGCGTTGAAATCCCTGTCGCCCTCGACAGATTCCAAGAGACCCAGTACTTC. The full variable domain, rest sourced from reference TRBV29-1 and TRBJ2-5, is SAVISQKPSRDICQRGTSLTIQCQVDSQVTMMFWYRQQPGQSLTLIATANQGSEATYESGFVIDKFPISRPNLTFSTLTVSNMSPEDSSIYLCSVEIPVALDRFQETQYFGPGTRLLVL.

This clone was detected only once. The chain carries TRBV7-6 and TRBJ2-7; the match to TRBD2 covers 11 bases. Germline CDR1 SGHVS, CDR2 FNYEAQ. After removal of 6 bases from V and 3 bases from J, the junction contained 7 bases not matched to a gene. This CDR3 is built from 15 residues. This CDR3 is CASRLTSGSYYEQYF. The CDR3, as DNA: TGTGCCAGCAGGCTCACTAGCGGGAGTTACTACGAGCAGTACTTC.

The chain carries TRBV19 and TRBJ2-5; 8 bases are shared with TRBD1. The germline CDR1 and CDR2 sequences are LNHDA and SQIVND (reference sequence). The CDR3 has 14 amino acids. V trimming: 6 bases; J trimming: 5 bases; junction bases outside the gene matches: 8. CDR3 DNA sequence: TGTGCCAGTAGGCAGGGGGCATTAGTGGAGACCCAGTACTTC. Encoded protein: CASRQGALVETQYF.

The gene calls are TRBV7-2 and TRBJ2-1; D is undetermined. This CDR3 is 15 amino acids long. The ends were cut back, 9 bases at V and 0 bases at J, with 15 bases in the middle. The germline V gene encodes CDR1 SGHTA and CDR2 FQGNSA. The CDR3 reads CASFVQRSSYNEQFF. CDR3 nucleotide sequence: TGTGCCAGTTTCGTTCAGCGTAGCTCCTACAATGAGCAGTTCTTC.

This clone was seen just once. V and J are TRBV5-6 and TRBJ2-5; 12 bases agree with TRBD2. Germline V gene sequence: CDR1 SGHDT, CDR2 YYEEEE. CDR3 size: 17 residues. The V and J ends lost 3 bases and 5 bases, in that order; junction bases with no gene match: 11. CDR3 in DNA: TGTGCCAGCAGCTCCCTAGCGGGAGGGCCCTCATGGGAGACCCAGTACTTC. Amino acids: CASSSLAGGPSWETQYF. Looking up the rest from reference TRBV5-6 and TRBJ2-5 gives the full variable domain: DAGVTQSPTHLIKTRGQQVTLRCSPKSGHDTVSWYQQALGQGPQFIFQYYEEEERQRGNFPDRFSGHQFPNYSSELNVNALLLGDSALYLCASSSLAGGPSWETQYFGPGTRLLVL.

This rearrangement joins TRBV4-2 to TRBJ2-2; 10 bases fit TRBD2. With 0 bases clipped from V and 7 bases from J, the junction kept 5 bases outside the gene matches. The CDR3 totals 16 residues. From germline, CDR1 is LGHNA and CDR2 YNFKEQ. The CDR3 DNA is TGTGCCAGCAGCCAAGATACGGGACTAGCGATCGGGGAGCTGTTTTTT. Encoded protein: CASSQDTGLAIGELFF.

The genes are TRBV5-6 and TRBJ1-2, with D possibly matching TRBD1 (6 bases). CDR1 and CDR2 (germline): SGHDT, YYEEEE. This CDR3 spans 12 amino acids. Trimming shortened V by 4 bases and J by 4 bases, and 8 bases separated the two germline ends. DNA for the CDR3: TGTGCCAGCAGCGAGACAGGCTATGGCTACACCTTC. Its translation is CASSETGYGYTF. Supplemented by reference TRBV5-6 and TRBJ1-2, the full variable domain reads DAGVTQSPTHLIKTRGQQVTLRCSPKSGHDTVSWYQQALGQGPQFIFQYYEEEERQRGNFPDRFSGHQFPNYSSELNVNALLLGDSALYLCASSETGYGYTFGSGTRLTVV.

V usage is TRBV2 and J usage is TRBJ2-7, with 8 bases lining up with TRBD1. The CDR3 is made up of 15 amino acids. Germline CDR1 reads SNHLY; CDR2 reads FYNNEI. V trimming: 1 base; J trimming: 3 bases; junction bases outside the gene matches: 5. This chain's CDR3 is CASSEGQGNIYEQYF. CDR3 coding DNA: TGTGCCAGCAGTGAAGGACAGGGGAATATCTACGAGCAGTACTTC. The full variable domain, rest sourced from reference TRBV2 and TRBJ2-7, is EPEVTQTPSHQVTQMGQEVILRCVPISNHLYFYWYRQILGQKVEFLVSFYNNEISEKSEIFDDQFSVERPDGSNFTLKIRSTKLEDSAMYFCASSEGQGNIYEQYFGPGTRLTVT.

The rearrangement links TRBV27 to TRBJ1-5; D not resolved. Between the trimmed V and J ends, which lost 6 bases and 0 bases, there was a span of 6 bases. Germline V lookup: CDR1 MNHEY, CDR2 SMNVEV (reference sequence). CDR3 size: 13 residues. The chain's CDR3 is CASSRYSNQPQHF. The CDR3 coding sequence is TGTGCCAGCAGCCGTTATAGCAATCAGCCCCAGCATTTT.

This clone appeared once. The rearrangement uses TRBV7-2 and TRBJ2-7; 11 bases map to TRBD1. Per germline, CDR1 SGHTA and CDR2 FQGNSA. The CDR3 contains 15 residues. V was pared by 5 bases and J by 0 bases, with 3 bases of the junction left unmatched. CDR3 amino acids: CASSPGTGGSYEQYF. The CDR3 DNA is TGTGCCAGCAGCCCCGGGACAGGGGGCTCCTACGAGCAGTACTTC.

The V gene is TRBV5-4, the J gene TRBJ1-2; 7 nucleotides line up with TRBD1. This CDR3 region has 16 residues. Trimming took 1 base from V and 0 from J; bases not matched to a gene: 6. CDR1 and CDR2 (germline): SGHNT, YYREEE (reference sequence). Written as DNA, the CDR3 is TGTGCCAGCAGCTTGACAGGGGTAATGACTAACTATGGCTACACCTTC. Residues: CASSLTGVMTNYGYTF. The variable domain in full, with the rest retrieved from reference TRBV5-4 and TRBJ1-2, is ETGVTQSPTHLIKTRGQQVTLRCSSQSGHNTVSWYQQALGQGPQFIFQYYREEENGRGNFPPRFSGLQFPNYSSELNVNALELDDSALYLCASSLTGVMTNYGYTFGSGTRLTVV.

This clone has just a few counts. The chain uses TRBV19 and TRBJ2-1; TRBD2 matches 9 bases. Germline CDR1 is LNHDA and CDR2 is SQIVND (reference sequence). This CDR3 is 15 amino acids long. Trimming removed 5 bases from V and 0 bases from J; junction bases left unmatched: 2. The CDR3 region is CASSLAGSSYNEQFF. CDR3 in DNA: TGTGCCAGTAGTCTAGCGGGGAGCTCCTACAATGAGCAGTTCTTC.

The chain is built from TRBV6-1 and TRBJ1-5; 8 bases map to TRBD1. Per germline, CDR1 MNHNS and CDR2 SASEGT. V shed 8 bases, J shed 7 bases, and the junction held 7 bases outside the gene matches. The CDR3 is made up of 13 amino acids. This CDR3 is CASVYRGAQPQHF. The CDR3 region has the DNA TGTGCCAGCGTCTACAGGGGGGCGCAGCCCCAGCATTTT.